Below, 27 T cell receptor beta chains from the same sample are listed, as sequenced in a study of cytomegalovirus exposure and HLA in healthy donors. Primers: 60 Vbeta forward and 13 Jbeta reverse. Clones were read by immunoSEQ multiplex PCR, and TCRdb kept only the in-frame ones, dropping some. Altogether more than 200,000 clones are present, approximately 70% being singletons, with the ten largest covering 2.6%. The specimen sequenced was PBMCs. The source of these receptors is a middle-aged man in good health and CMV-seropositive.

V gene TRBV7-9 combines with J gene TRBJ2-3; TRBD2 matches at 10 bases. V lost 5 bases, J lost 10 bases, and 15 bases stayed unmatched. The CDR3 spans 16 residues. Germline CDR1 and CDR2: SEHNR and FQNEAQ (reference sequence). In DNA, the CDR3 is TGTGCCAGCAGCGGTACCGGGACTAGCGTCGGGACGGCGCAGTATTTT. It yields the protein CASSGTGTSVGTAQYF. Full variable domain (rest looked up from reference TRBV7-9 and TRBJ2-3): DTGVSQNPRHKITKRGQNVTFRCDPISEHNRLYWYRQTLGQGPEFLTYFQNEAQLEKSRLLSDRFSAERPKGSFSTLEIQRTEQGDSAMYLCASSGTGTSVGTAQYFGPGTRLTVL.

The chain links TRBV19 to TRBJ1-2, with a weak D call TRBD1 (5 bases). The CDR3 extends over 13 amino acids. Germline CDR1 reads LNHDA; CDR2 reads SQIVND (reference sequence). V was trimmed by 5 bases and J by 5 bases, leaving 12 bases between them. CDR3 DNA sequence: TGTGCCAGTAGTTCCTTGACAGCTTATGGCTACACCTTC. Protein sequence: CASSSLTAYGYTF.

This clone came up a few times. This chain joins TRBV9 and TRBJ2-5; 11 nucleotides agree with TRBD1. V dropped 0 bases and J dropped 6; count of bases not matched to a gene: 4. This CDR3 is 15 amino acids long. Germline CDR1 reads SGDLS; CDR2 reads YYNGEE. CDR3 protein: CASSVGDRGTKTQYF. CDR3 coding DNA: TGTGCCAGCAGCGTAGGGGACAGGGGGACGAAGACCCAGTACTTC.

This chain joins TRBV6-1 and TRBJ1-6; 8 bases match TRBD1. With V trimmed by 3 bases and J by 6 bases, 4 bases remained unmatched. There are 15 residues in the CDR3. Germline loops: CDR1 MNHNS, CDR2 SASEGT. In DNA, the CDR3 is TGTGCCAGCAGTGATTACGACAGGGGTAATTCACCCCTCCACTTT. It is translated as CASSDYDRGNSPLHF.

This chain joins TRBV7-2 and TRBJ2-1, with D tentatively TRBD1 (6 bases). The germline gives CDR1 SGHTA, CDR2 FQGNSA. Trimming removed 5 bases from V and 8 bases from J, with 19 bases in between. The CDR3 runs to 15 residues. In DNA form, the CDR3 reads TGTGCCAGCAGCCTTACAGGGTCGGCGAGGGATGAGCAGTTCTTC. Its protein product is CASSLTGSARDEQFF.

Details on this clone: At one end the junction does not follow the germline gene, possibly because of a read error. The DNA of the CDR3 is TGCGCCAGCAGCTTGGTTGCAGGTACGAACCCTGAAGCTTTCTTT. Amino acid sequence: CASSLVAGTNPEAFF. This chain connects TRBV5-1 to TRBJ1-1, with D unclear. The germline V gene encodes CDR1 SGHRS and CDR2 YFSETQ. The CDR3 runs 15 residues.

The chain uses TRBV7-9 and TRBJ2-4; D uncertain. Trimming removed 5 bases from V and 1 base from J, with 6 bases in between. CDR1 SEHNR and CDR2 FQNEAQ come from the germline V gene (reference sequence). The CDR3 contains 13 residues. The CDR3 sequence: CASSPVAKNIQYF. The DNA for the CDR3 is TGTGCCAGCAGCCCAGTGGCCAAAAACATTCAGTACTTC.

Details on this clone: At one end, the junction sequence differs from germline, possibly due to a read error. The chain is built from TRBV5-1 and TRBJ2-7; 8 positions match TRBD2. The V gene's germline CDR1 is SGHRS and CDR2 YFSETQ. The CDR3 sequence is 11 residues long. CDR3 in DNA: TGCGCCAGCAGCATTAGCGGGGAGCGGTACTTC. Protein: CASSISGERYF.

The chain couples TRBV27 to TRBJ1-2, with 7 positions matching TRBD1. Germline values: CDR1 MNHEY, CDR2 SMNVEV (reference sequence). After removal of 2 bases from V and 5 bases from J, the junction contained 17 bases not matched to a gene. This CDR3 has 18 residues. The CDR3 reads CASSLTQQGRSRGYGYTF. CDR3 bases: TGTGCCAGCAGTTTAACCCAACAGGGGCGTTCCCGGGGGTATGGCTACACCTTC.

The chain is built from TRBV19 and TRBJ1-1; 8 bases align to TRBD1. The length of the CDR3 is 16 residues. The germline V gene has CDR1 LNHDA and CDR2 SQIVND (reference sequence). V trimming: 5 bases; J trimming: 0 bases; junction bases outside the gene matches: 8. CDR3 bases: TGTGCCAGTAGTTCACCCCGACAGGGGATGAACACTGAAGCTTTCTTT. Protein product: CASSSPRQGMNTEAFF.

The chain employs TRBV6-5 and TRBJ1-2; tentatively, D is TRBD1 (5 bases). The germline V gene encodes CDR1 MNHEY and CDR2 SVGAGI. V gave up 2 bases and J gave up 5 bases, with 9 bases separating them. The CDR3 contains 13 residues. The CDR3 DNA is TGTGCCAGCAGTTACGCGGGGGGGTATGGCTACACCTTC. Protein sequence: CASSYAGGYGYTF.

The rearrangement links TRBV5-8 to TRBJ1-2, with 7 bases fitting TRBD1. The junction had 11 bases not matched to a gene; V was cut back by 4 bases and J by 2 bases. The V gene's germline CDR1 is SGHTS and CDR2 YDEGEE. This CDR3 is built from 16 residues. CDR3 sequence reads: CASSGRTGWVNYGYTF. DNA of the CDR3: TGTGCCAGCAGCGGGCGGACAGGTTGGGTCAACTATGGCTACACCTTC.

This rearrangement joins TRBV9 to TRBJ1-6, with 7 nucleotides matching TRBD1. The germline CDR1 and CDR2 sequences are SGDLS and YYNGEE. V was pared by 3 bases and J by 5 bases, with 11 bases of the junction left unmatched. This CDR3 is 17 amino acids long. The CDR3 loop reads CASSALAQGPNNSPLHF. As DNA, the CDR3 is TGTGCCAGCAGCGCTCTCGCACAGGGGCCTAATAATTCACCCCTCCACTTT. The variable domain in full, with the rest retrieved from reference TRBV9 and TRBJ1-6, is DSGVTQTPKHLITATGQRVTLRCSPRSGDLSVYWYQQSLDQGLQFLIQYYNGEERAKGNILERFSAQQFPDLHSELNLSSLELGDSALYFCASSALAQGPNNSPLHFGNGTRLTVT.

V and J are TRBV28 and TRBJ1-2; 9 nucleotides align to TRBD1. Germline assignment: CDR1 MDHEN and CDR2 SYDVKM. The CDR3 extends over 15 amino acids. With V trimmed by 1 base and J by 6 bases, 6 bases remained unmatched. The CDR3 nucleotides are TGTGCCAGCAGTTTATCCGGGACAGGGCATAATGGCTACACCTTC. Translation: CASSLSGTGHNGYTF.

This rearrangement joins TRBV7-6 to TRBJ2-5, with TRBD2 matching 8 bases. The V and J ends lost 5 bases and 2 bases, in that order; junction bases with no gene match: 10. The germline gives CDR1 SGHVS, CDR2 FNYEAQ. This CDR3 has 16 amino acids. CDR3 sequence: CASSPGTRPRQETQYF. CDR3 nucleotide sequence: TGTGCCAGCAGCCCAGGGACTAGGCCGCGGCAAGAGACCCAGTACTTC.

The DNA of the CDR3 is TGTGCCAGTAGTTCCCCAGAGACAGGGCACTACGAGCAGTACTTC. Translating it yields CASSSPETGHYEQYF. The V gene is TRBV19, the J gene TRBJ2-7, with 7 bases that match TRBD1. The germline CDR1 and CDR2 sequences are LNHDA and SQIVND (reference sequence). The CDR3 loop spans 15 amino acids. Trimming removed 5 bases from V and 3 bases from J; junction bases left unmatched: 10.

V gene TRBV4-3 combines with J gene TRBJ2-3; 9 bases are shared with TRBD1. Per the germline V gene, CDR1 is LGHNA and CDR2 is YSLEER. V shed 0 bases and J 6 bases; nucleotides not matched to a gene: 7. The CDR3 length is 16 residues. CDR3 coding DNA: TGCGCCAGCAGCCAAGATTCGGGACAGGGTCGCGATACGCAGTATTTT. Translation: CASSQDSGQGRDTQYF.

CDR3 bases: TGTGCCATCAGTGGGGACAGTTTCTACGAGCAGTACTTC. This encodes CAISGDSFYEQYF. The chain joins TRBV10-3 to TRBJ2-7; 7 positions agree with TRBD1. Trimming took 4 bases from V and 3 from J; bases not matched to a gene: 3. This CDR3 spans 13 amino acids. Germline V lookup: CDR1 ENHRY, CDR2 SYGVKD.

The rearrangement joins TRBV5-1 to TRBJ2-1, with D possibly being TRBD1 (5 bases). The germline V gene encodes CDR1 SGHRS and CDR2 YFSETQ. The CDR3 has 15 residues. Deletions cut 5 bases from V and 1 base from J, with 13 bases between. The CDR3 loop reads CASSPTSGSYNEQFF. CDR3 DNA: TGCGCCAGCAGTCCTACCTCAGGGTCCTACAATGAGCAGTTCTTC.

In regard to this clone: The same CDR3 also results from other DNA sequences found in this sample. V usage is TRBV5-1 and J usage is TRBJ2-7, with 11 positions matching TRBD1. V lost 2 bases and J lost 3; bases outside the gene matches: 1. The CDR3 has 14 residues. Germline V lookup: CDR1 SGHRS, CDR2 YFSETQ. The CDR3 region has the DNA TGCGCCAGCAGCTTAGGGACAGGGGGCTACGAGCAGTACTTC. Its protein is CASSLGTGGYEQYF.

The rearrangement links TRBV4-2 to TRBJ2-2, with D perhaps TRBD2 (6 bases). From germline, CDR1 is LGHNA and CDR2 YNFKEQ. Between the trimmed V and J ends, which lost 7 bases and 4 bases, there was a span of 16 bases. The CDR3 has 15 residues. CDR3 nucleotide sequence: TGTGCCAGCACCAACACGGGGGTTCCCACCGGGGAGCTGTTTTTT. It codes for CASTNTGVPTGELFF.

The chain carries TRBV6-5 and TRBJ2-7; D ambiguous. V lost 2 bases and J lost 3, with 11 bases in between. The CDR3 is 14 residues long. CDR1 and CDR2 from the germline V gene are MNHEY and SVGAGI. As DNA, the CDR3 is TGTGCCAGCAGTTACGGGCAGGAACTCTACGAGCAGTACTTC. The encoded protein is CASSYGQELYEQYF.

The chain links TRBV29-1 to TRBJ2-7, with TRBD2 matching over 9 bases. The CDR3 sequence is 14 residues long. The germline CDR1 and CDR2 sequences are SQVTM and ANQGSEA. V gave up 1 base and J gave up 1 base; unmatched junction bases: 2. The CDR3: CSVEASGTSYEQYF. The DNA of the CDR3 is TGCAGCGTTGAAGCTAGCGGGACGTCCTACGAGCAGTACTTC.

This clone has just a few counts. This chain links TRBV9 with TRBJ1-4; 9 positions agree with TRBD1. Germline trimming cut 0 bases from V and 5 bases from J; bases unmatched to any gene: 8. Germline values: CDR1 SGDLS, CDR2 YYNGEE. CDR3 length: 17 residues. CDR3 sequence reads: CASSVEQGAPENEKLFF. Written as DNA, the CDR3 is TGTGCCAGCAGCGTAGAACAGGGGGCGCCGGAGAATGAAAAACTGTTTTTT. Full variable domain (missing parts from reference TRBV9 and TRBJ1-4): DSGVTQTPKHLITATGQRVTLRCSPRSGDLSVYWYQQSLDQGLQFLIQYYNGEERAKGNILERFSAQQFPDLHSELNLSSLELGDSALYFCASSVEQGAPENEKLFFGSGTQLSVL.

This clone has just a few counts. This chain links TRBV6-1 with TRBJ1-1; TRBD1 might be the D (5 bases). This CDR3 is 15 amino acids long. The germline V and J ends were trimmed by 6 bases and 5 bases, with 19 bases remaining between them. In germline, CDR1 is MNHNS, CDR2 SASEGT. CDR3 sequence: CASRERGTGVTEAFF. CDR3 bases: TGTGCCAGCAGGGAGCGAGGGACGGGGGTAACTGAAGCTTTCTTT.

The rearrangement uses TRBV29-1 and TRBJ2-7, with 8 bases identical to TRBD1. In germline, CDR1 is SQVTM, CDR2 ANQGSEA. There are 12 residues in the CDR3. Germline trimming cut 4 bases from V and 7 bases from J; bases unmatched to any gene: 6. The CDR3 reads CSVGRTGGEQYF. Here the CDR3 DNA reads TGCAGCGTTGGGCGAACAGGGGGTGAGCAGTACTTC.

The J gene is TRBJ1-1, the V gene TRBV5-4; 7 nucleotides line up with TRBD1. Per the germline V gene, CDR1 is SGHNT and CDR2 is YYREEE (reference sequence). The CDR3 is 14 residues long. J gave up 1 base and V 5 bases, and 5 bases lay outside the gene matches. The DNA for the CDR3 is TGTGCCAGCAGTTCTAGGACAGGGAACACTGAAGCTTTCTTT. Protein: CASSSRTGNTEAFF.